The rows below give T cell receptor beta chains drawn from one sample of a study of T cells in Graves' hyperthyroidism and ophthalmopathy. TCRdb used MiXCR to reprocess the multiplex PCR reads, holding one entry per CDR3 protein. The table has 500,000 to 800,000 distinct CDR3 sequences, more than 14% seen once. The source material was blood. These receptor sequences come from a woman in her forties or fifties with Graves' ophthalmopathy. Both conserved end residues are part of each CDR3. A D gene is named only where the DNA matches it firmly. Clone sizes are given selectively: once, few, many, or a class where the clone is expanded.

J gene	D gene	V gene	clone size	CDR3 protein	CDR3 DNA
TRBJ2-6	.	TRBV19	.	CASSISGSVLSGANVLTF	TGTGCCAGTAGTATATCGGGCTCAGTGCTCTCTGGGGCCAACGTCCTGACTTTC
TRBJ2-5	TRBD1	TRBV15	many	CATSRGGQAGLETQYF	TGTGCCACCAGCAGAGGCGGACAGGCCGGGCTGGAGACCCAGTACTTC
TRBJ1-2	TRBD1	TRBV5-1	.	CASKPTAGQGHGYTF	TGCGCCAGCAAACCGACGGCGGGACAGGGACATGGCTACACCTTC
TRBJ2-7	.	TRBV6-1	.	CASTLRKSLGHEQYF	TGTGCCAGCACCCTACGAAAATCCTTGGGTCACGAGCAGTACTTC
TRBJ1-6	.	TRBV7-9	few	CASSLTGGGLYSPLHF	TGTGCCAGCAGCTTAACGGGCGGCGGTCTCTATTCACCCCTCCACTTT
TRBJ2-2	.	TRBV7-2	few	CASSFQIASTGELFF	TGTGCCAGCAGCTTTCAAATAGCTTCCACCGGGGAGCTGTTTTTT
TRBJ2-2	TRBD1	TRBV20-1	few	CSARGDSYDTGELFF	TGCAGTGCTAGAGGGGACAGCTACGACACCGGGGAGCTGTTTTTT
TRBJ1-1	.	TRBV19	.	CASSPGGGLGFENTEAFF	TGTGCCAGTAGTCCGGGGGGGGGTTTAGGGTTCGAGAACACTGAAGCTTTCTTT
TRBJ2-5	.	TRBV4-3	few	CASSQDSGIGGETQYF	TGCGCCAGCAGCCAAGATAGCGGCATCGGGGGAGAGACCCAGTACTTC
TRBJ2-3	.	TRBV5-1	many	CASSAGTLGTQYF	TGCGCCAGCAGCGCCGGGACTCTTGGGACGCAGTATTTT
TRBJ2-3	TRBD2	TRBV19	.	CASSTTLGGFTDTQYF	TGTGCCAGTAGTACCACCCTGGGGGGGTTCACAGATACGCAGTATTTT
TRBJ2-3	.	TRBV24-1	few	CATSQSVDTQYF	TGTGCCACCTCCCAATCCGTGGATACGCAGTATTTT
TRBJ2-1	.	TRBV20-1	many	CSANARVGSGYNEQFF	TGCAGTGCTAATGCGCGCGTGGGTAGCGGTTACAATGAGCAGTTCTTC
TRBJ1-6	.	TRBV20-1	few	CSARVLQVSYNSPLHF	TGCAGTGCTAGAGTCCTACAGGTCTCCTATAATTCACCCCTCCACTTT
TRBJ1-2	TRBD1	TRBV20-1	many	CSAEQGNYGYTF	TGCAGTGCGGAACAGGGGAACTATGGCTACACCTTC
TRBJ2-1	.	TRBV3-1	once	CASSQRVSDNNEQFF	TGTGCCAGCAGCCAAAGGGTATCGGATAACAATGAGCAGTTCTTC
TRBJ2-3	.	TRBV2	many	CASRRSTDTQYF	TGTGCCAGCAGGCGTAGCACAGATACGCAGTATTTT
TRBJ2-7	TRBD2	TRBV28	few	CASRKLAGVDEQYF	TGTGCCAGCCGAAAACTAGCGGGAGTCGACGAGCAGTACTTC
TRBJ2-1	.	TRBV28	many	CASSSPDRNEQFF	TGTGCCAGCAGTTCCCCTGACCGCAATGAGCAGTTCTTC
TRBJ2-5	.	TRBV6-1	.	CASSRGRMQETQYF	TGTGCCAGCAGTCGGGGACGTATGCAAGAGACCCAGTACTTC
TRBJ1-4	TRBD1	TRBV28	.	CASSFLDRVQEKLFF	TGTGCCAGCAGTTTCCTTGACAGGGTTCAGGAAAAACTGTTTTTT
TRBJ2-6	TRBD1	TRBV11-3	many	CASSLGDSSGANVLTF	TGTGCCAGCAGCTTAGGGGACAGCTCTGGGGCCAACGTCCTGACTTTC
TRBJ2-4	TRBD1	TRBV19	.	CASSRGQERNIQYF	TGTGCCAGTAGTCGTGGACAGGAGAGAAACATTCAGTACTTC
TRBJ2-7	.	TRBV6-1	few	CASSVNRASSYEQYF	TGTGCCAGCAGTGTTAACAGGGCGAGCTCCTACGAGCAGTACTTC
TRBJ2-7	.	TRBV28	many	CASRTGLSEQYF	TGTGCCAGCAGAACTGGCTTAAGCGAGCAGTACTTC
TRBJ1-1	TRBD1	TRBV7-2	many	CASSAYPAGQTNTEAFF	TGTGCCAGCAGCGCTTATCCCGCGGGACAGACAAACACTGAAGCTTTCTTT
TRBJ2-7	TRBD2	TRBV10-2	few	CASRGLAGDEQYF	TGCGCCAGCAGGGGACTAGCGGGAGACGAGCAGTACTTC
TRBJ2-1	.	TRBV12-3/TRBV12-4	few	CASSWGRVSFF	TGTGCCAGCAGTTGGGGGCGCGTCTCGTTCTTC
TRBJ2-5	.	TRBV28	many	CASSRTARETQYF	TGTGCCAGCAGTCGGACGGCTCGAGAGACCCAGTACTTC
TRBJ2-1	TRBD1	TRBV11-2	many	CASSILQGVAYNEQFF	TGTGCCAGCAGCATCCTACAGGGGGTGGCCTACAATGAGCAGTTCTTC
TRBJ1-1	.	TRBV20-1	many	CSASGDLNTEAFF	TGCAGTGCTAGCGGAGACTTGAACACTGAAGCTTTCTTT
TRBJ1-4	.	TRBV6-2/TRBV6-3	.	CASSSGGGDEKLFF	TGTGCCAGCAGTTCGGGGGGAGGCGATGAAAAACTGTTTTTT
TRBJ1-2	.	TRBV15	few	CATSRDDGAKFGYTF	TGTGCCACCAGCAGAGATGACGGAGCAAAATTTGGCTACACCTTC
TRBJ2-7	TRBD1	TRBV28	few	CASRADRARGQYF	TGTGCCAGCAGAGCGGACAGGGCGCGCGGGCAGTACTTC
TRBJ2-7	.	TRBV11-2	many	CASSFPGRHEQYF	TGTGCCAGCAGCTTTCCGGGACGCCACGAGCAGTACTTC
TRBJ1-6	TRBD1	TRBV9	few	CASSDGQGIRALHF	TGTGCCAGCAGCGACGGACAGGGAATCAGGGCCCTCCACTTT
TRBJ1-2	.	TRBV9	many	CASSVASRSSLNYGYTF	TGTGCCAGCAGCGTAGCCAGCAGGAGCTCCCTTAACTATGGCTACACCTTC
TRBJ2-1	TRBD2	TRBV5-1	many	CASTLGLAGNEQFF	TGCGCCAGCACATTGGGACTAGCTGGCAATGAGCAGTTCTTC
TRBJ2-1	.	TRBV15	.	CATSREEYNEQFF	TGTGCCACCAGCAGAGAAGAGTACAATGAGCAGTTCTTC
TRBJ2-1	.	TRBV18	few	CASSPDYYNEQFF	TGTGCCAGCTCACCAGACTATTACAATGAGCAGTTCTTC
TRBJ1-2	.	TRBV5-1	many	CASSLAETEPYGYTF	TGCGCCAGCAGCTTGGCCGAGACAGAGCCTTATGGCTACACCTTC
TRBJ2-2	.	TRBV5-1	.	CASSFSSGGVSTGELFF	TGCGCCAGCAGCTTTTCCAGCGGCGGGGTGAGCACCGGGGAGCTGTTTTTT
TRBJ1-1	.	TRBV6-2/TRBV6-3	few	CASITRRGTEAFF	TGTGCCAGCATTACCCGCCGGGGAACTGAAGCTTTCTTT
TRBJ2-7	.	TRBV13	few	CASSPGRTTYEQYF	TGTGCCAGCAGCCCCGGACGGACAACCTACGAGCAGTACTTC
TRBJ2-5	.	TRBV2	many	CASSAHQETQYF	TGTGCCAGCAGTGCCCATCAAGAGACCCAGTACTTC
TRBJ2-6	.	TRBV28	.	CASRIPNAGANVLTF	TGTGCCAGCAGAATCCCCAACGCTGGGGCCAACGTCCTGACTTTC
TRBJ2-3	.	TRBV6-5	.	CASSYPSDTQYF	TGTGCCAGCAGTTACCCTTCAGATACGCAGTATTTT
TRBJ2-7	TRBD1	TRBV12-5	many	CASGKNPGQKDYEQYF	TGTGCTAGTGGCAAGAACCCGGGACAGAAGGACTACGAGCAGTACTTC
TRBJ1-5	TRBD1	TRBV28	.	CATRDRGQPQHF	TGTGCCACCCGGGACAGAGGACAGCCCCAGCATTTT
TRBJ1-5	.	TRBV6-1	many	CASAGEAAQPQHF	TGTGCCAGCGCAGGGGAGGCAGCTCAGCCCCAGCATTTT
TRBJ2-4	.	TRBV29-1	.	CSVRAGSNPKNIQYF	TGCAGCGTCCGCGCGGGCAGTAACCCCAAAAACATTCAGTACTTC
TRBJ1-1	TRBD1	TRBV19	few	CASQGVRYTEAFF	TGTGCCAGTCAGGGGGTGAGGTACACTGAAGCTTTCTTT